The 27 T cell receptor beta chains below come from one sample, sequenced in a study of blood T cell repertoires in COVID-19. Clones were sequenced by immunoSEQ multiplex PCR, and TCRdb holds only the in-frame ones, with some missing. The sample lists fewer than 60,000 clones, 89% occurring once. Sequenced sample: peripheral blood. The source is a human donor in a cohort sampled during active COVID-19.

The chain combines TRBV25-1 with TRBJ1-1; D not certain. From germline, CDR1 is MGHDK and CDR2 SYGVNS. Deletions cut 1 base from V and 1 base from J, with 7 bases between. This CDR3 contains 14 residues. This CDR3 is CASSELRENTEAFF. The CDR3 DNA reads TGTGCCAGCAGTGAATTACGGGAGAACACTGAAGCTTTCTTT. The full variable domain, rest sourced from reference TRBV25-1 and TRBJ1-1, is EADIYQTPRYLVIGTGKKITLECSQTMGHDKMYWYQQDPGMELHLIHYSYGVNSTEKGDLSSESTVSRIRTEHFPLTLESARPSHTSQYLCASSELRENTEAFFGQGTRLTVV.

The chain couples TRBV4-3 to TRBJ2-3; 10 positions agree with TRBD2. The CDR3 is made up of 18 amino acids. The germline CDR1 and CDR2 sequences are LGHNA and YSLEER. Losses at the gene ends were 4 bases for V and 0 bases for J; bases not matched to a gene: 10. The CDR3 DNA reads TGCGCCAGCAGCCCCCGCCCCCTAGCGGGGGCCAGCACAGATACGCAGTATTTT. Protein product: CASSPRPLAGASTDTQYF.

This chain joins TRBV5-1 and TRBJ2-7; 10 nucleotides line up with TRBD1. J lost 9 bases, V lost 0 bases, and 9 bases had no gene match. Germline V CDR1 and CDR2: SGHRS, YFSETQ. CDR3 length: 15 amino acids. CDR3 coding DNA: TGCGCCAGCAGCTTGGGGGACAGGGGTAAATATGGGCAGTACTTC. This gives the protein CASSLGDRGKYGQYF.

The J gene is TRBJ1-3, the V gene TRBV4-1; weak D call: TRBD1 (5 bases). In germline, CDR1 is MGHRA, CDR2 YSYEKL. This CDR3 comprises 17 residues. The V end was cut by 0 bases, the J end by 0 bases, with 12 bases between. The CDR3 sequence is CASSQDVGRSSGNTIYF. The CDR3 DNA reads as TGCGCCAGCAGCCAAGATGTGGGGCGTAGCTCTGGAAACACCATATATTTT.

The chain has TRBV5-6 and TRBJ2-5, with 7 bases lining up with TRBD1. The CDR3 is made up of 15 amino acids. Germline V gene lookup returns CDR1 SGHDT and CDR2 YYEEEE. J was trimmed by 4 bases and V by 1 base; bases with no gene match: 7. CDR3 coding DNA: TGTGCCAGCAGCTTGCCTCAGGGGGTGGCAGAGACCCAGTACTTC. Its translation is CASSLPQGVAETQYF.

This clone was recorded once. This sequence joins TRBV6-5 and TRBJ2-7; possible D gene TRBD1, 6 bases. The CDR3 runs 15 residues. The V gene's germline CDR1 is MNHEY and CDR2 SVGAGI. V was clipped by 0 bases and J by 0 bases, with 9 bases between them. The CDR3 nucleotides read TGTGCCAGCAGTTACTCTGGGACAAGCTCCTACGAGCAGTACTTC. Amino acid sequence: CASSYSGTSSYEQYF.

This clone was counted a single time. The rearrangement uses TRBV10-2 and TRBJ2-5, with D possibly TRBD1 on 6 matching bases. The CDR3 contains 15 residues. V was pared by 3 bases and J by 1 base, with 12 bases between. CDR1 is WSHSY and CDR2 is SAAADI in the germline V gene. CDR3 sequence reads: CASSDTGFVQETQYF. Written as DNA, the CDR3 is TGCGCCAGCAGTGATACAGGGTTCGTCCAAGAGACCCAGTACTTC.

This chain connects TRBV30 to TRBJ2-1; 9 bases are a match to TRBD1. Germline trimming cut 0 bases from V and 5 bases from J; bases unmatched to any gene: 8. CDR3 size: 16 residues. Germline-derived CDR1 and CDR2 are GTSNPN and SVGIG (reference sequence). The CDR3 is CAWSVLTGQGNNEQFF. Written as DNA, the CDR3 is TGTGCCTGGAGTGTTTTGACGGGACAGGGAAACAATGAGCAGTTCTTC.

The gene calls are TRBV19 and TRBJ1-1; D not certain. With 2 bases removed from V and 4 bases from J, the gap between germline ends came to 11 bases. Looked up from germline, CDR1 is LNHDA and CDR2 is SQIVND (reference sequence). The length of the CDR3 is 14 residues. CDR3 amino acids: CASSIMGVGTEAFF. The CDR3 DNA reads TGTGCCAGTAGTATAATGGGAGTTGGCACTGAAGCTTTCTTT.

The genes are TRBV18 and TRBJ1-2; 8 bases agree with TRBD1. Trimming cost V 3 bases and J 4 bases; bases outside gene matches: 4. The CDR3 is 14 residues long. The germline V gene encodes CDR1 KGHSH and CDR2 LQKENI. For the CDR3, the DNA is TGTGCCAGCTCACCGGACAGGGTTTCCTATGGCTACACCTTC. This sequence encodes CASSPDRVSYGYTF.

The genes are TRBV7-2 and TRBJ2-5, with D possibly matching TRBD1 (5 bases). V was cut by 3 bases and J by 2 bases, with 7 bases left in between. This CDR3 is 13 amino acids long. The germline gives CDR1 SGHTA, CDR2 FQGNSA. The CDR3 sequence: CASSFDRQETQYF. CDR3 nucleotides: TGTGCCAGCAGCTTCGACAGACAAGAGACCCAGTACTTC.

This clone was observed once. The chain combines TRBV5-1 with TRBJ1-2; D is possibly TRBD1 (5 bases). Trimming took off 0 bases at V and 8 bases at J, with 14 bases between the two ends. CDR1 SGHRS and CDR2 YFSETQ come from the germline V gene. The CDR3 is 14 amino acids. CDR3 DNA: TGCGCCAGCAGCTTGGAGTTGACAGCCACCGGCTACACCTTC. It encodes CASSLELTATGYTF.

The rearrangement joins TRBV25-1 to TRBJ1-1; D gene unclear. Trimming removed 6 bases at V and 4 bases at J, with 12 bases between. Germline V gives CDR1 MGHDK, CDR2 SYGVNS. The CDR3 is 13 amino acids. CDR3 nucleotide sequence: TGTGCCAGCAGGCTTAAGGAGACCACTGAAGCTTTCTTT. Translating it yields CASRLKETTEAFF.

The rearrangement uses TRBV5-1 and TRBJ2-1, with 9 bases identical to TRBD1. With V trimmed by 3 bases and J by 8 bases, 12 bases remained unmatched. CDR3 length equals 16 residues. Per the germline V gene, CDR1 is SGHRS and CDR2 is YFSETQ. CDR3 loop: CASSWAGTGFSDEQFF. Written as DNA, the CDR3 is TGCGCCAGCAGCTGGGCCGGGACAGGGTTTAGCGATGAGCAGTTCTTC.

This clone has a single count. The chain combines TRBV28 with TRBJ2-4, with D possibly being TRBD1 (5 bases). CDR1 is MDHEN, CDR2 SYDVKM, per germline. The V end was cut by 6 bases, the J end by 0 bases, with 30 bases between. This CDR3 is 21 amino acids long. For the CDR3, the DNA is TGTGCCAGCAGCCGCCAGGGTAGACCGTCGTTTCCGAGTTTAGCCAAAAACATTCAGTACTTC. Translating gives CASSRQGRPSFPSLAKNIQYF.

The rearrangement joins TRBV10-3 to TRBJ2-2; 15 bases agree with TRBD2. Losses at the gene ends were 7 bases for V and 6 bases for J; bases not matched to a gene: 24. CDR3 length equals 22 residues. Germline CDR1 ENHRY, CDR2 SYGVKD. The CDR3 DNA sequence: TGTGCCATCACTCCATCCCCGGGACTAGCGGGGGGCCACGTTGCGGGAGCCGGGGAGCTGTTTTTT. This gives the protein CAITPSPGLAGGHVAGAGELFF.

The J gene is TRBJ2-7, the V gene TRBV7-2; 7 bases are a match to TRBD2. The CDR3 is made up of 15 amino acids. V lost 1 base and J lost 3; bases outside the gene matches: 6. The germline V gene encodes CDR1 SGHTA and CDR2 FQGNSA. CDR3 DNA: TGTGCCAGCAGCTTAGTGGCGGGGGACCGCTACGAGCAGTACTTC. This encodes CASSLVAGDRYEQYF.

The chain combines TRBV5-5 with TRBJ1-1; maybe TRBD1 (5 bases). Germline loops: CDR1 SGHKS, CDR2 YYEKEE (reference sequence). The V and J ends lost 4 bases and 1 base respectively, with 11 bases between them. This CDR3 has 14 residues. CDR3: CASSRIGANTEAFF. DNA for the CDR3: TGTGCCAGCAGCCGAATAGGGGCGAACACTGAAGCTTTCTTT. The full variable domain, with the rest looked up from reference TRBV5-5 and TRBJ1-1, is DAGVTQSPTHLIKTRGQQVTLRCSPISGHKSVSWYQQVLGQGPQFIFQYYEKEERGRGNFPDRFSARQFPNYSSELNVNALLLGDSALYLCASSRIGANTEAFFGQGTRLTVV.

The J gene is TRBJ2-7, the V gene TRBV11-2; 11 bases line up with TRBD2. V shed 5 bases and J 0 bases; nucleotides not matched to a gene: 15. The germline gives CDR1 SGHAT, CDR2 FQNNGV. The CDR3 length is 19 residues. In DNA, the CDR3 is TGTGCCAGCAGCATTCGGCCCCTAGCGGGGGGCCTAAGCTCCTACGAGCAGTACTTC. This sequence encodes CASSIRPLAGGLSSYEQYF.

Comments on this clone: Germline and junction disagree at one end, which may indicate a read error. The gene calls are TRBV7-6 and TRBJ1-4; 8 bases fit TRBD1. This CDR3 contains 12 residues. CDR1 SGHVS and CDR2 FNYEAQ come from the germline V gene. The DNA of the CDR3 is TGTGCCAGCAGCCCCGACAGGGGCCCTCTAAATTTT. This codes for CASSPDRGPLNF.

As regards this clone: One end of the junction fails to match germline, which may point to a read error. The chain couples TRBV7-3 to TRBJ2-2, with D perhaps matching TRBD1 (5 bases). Germline V gene lookup returns CDR1 SGHTA and CDR2 FQGTGA. The CDR3 totals 18 residues. CDR3 amino acids: CASSLIPVSGPNTGELFF. CDR3 nucleotides: TGTGCCAGCAGTTTAATCCCAGTTTCAGGGCCGAACACCGGGGAGCTGTTTTTT.

The rearrangement joins TRBV15 to TRBJ1-4; D is possibly TRBD1 (5 bases). This CDR3 comprises 13 residues. The V and J ends lost 0 bases and 10 bases respectively, with 9 bases between them. Germline V lookup: CDR1 LNHNV, CDR2 YYDKDF (reference sequence). The CDR3 sequence: CATSRDPGRKLFF. For the CDR3, the DNA is TGTGCCACCAGCAGAGATCCAGGGCGAAAACTGTTTTTT. Full variable domain (missing parts from reference TRBV15 and TRBJ1-4): DAMVIQNPRYQVTQFGKPVTLSCSQTLNHNVMYWYQQKSSQAPKLLFHYYDKDFNNEADTPDNFQSRRPNTSFCFLDIRSPGLGDTAMYLCATSRDPGRKLFFGSGTQLSVL.

In nucleotides, the CDR3 is TGTGCCAGCAGCTACGGACAGGGAATTCTCTATGGCTACACCTTC. Its translation is CASSYGQGILYGYTF. The rearrangement uses TRBV7-2 and TRBJ1-2, with 8 positions matching TRBD1. Germline assignment: CDR1 SGHTA and CDR2 FQGNSA. The V and J ends lost 4 bases and 4 bases, in that order; junction bases with no gene match: 8. The CDR3 sequence is 15 residues long.

This clone has only a few counts. The chain combines TRBV7-8 with TRBJ2-6; tentatively, D is TRBD2 (5 bases). This CDR3 comprises 17 residues. Germline V gives CDR1 SGHVS, CDR2 FQNEAQ. The V and J ends lost 5 bases and 4 bases respectively, with 18 bases between them. The CDR3 DNA sequence: TGTGCCAGCAGCCCCCGGGAAGCAGGCGCCGGGGCCAACGTCCTGACTTTC. Its protein product is CASSPREAGAGANVLTF.

This clone was observed once. V and J are TRBV19 and TRBJ1-4, with a tentative D call TRBD1 (5 bases). CDR3 length: 15 amino acids. Per germline, CDR1 LNHDA and CDR2 SQIVND (reference sequence). Trimming shortened V by 5 bases and J by 5 bases, and 15 bases separated the two germline ends. Written as DNA, the CDR3 is TGTGCCAGTAGTGACCAGGGTGGATTAAATGAAAAACTGTTTTTT. Translation gives CASSDQGGLNEKLFF.

This chain uses TRBV21-1 with TRBJ2-3; the tabulated D call, TRBD1, remains unverified against the DNA. TRBV21-1 is shown as a pseudogene. The CDR3 contains 18 residues. The CDR3 region is CASSKEIDRTGGTDTQYF. CDR3 sequence (DNA): TGTGCCAGCAGCAAAGAAATTGACAGGACAGGGGGTACAGATACGCAGTATTTT.

The J gene is TRBJ2-7, the V gene TRBV5-1, with D maybe TRBD2 (5 bases). The CDR3 length is 11 residues. CDR1 is SGHRS, CDR2 YFSETQ, per germline. V gave up 10 bases and J gave up 4 bases, with 12 bases separating them. The CDR3 nucleotides are TGCGCCTCCCGGACTGCTTACGAGCAGTACTTC. Protein sequence: CASRTAYEQYF.